This TCR beta chain was retrieved from a study of T cell repertoires in cytomegalovirus infection. Germline CDR1 reads SGHTA; CDR2 reads FQGNSA. The CDR3 spans 16 residues. V gave up 5 bases and J gave up 6 bases; unmatched junction bases: 9. Ten or more counts support this clonotype. TCRdb redid the calling of the reads with MiXCR, one entry per CDR3 protein. The data contain more than 400,000 distinct CDR3 sequences, around 27% of them singletons. The genes are TRBV7-2 and TRBJ2-3; 12 bases map to TRBD1. The clonotype was recovered from a human donor in good health (CMV status not recorded). Some clones in this sample may be carry-over from other donors' samples. Sequencing was done on a sample of PBMCs. Here the CDR3 DNA reads TGTGCCAGCAGCCATCCCCGGGACAGGGGGCGCGATACGCAGTATTTT. Its translation is CASSHPRDRGRDTQYF.